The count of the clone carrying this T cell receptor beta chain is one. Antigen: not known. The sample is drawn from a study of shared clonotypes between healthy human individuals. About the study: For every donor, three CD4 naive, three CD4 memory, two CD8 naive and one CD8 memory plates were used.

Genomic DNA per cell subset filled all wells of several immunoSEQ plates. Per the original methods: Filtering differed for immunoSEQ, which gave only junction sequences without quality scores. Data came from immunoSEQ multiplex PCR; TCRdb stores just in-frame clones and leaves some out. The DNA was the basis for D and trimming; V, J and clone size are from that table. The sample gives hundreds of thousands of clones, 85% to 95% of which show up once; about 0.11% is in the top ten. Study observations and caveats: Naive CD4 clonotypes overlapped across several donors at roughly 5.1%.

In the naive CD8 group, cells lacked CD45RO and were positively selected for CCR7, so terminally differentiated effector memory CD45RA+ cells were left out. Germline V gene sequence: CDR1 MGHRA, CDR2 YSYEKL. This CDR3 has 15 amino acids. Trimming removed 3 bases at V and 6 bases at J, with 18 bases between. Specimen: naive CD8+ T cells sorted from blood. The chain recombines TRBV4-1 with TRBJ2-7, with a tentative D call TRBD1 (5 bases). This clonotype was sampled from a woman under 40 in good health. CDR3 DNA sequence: TGCGCCAGCAGCCACCAAGGGGATTATAGTGGCGAGCAGTACTTC. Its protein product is CASSHQGDYSGEQYF.